This T cell receptor beta chain was sequenced for a study of blood T cell repertoires in COVID-19. Study background: The origin of the acute and convalescent COVID-19 samples was the United States, Italy and Spain. T cells, B-cell-depleted T cells, or PBMCs provided the cDNA or gDNA that served as material.

CDR3 size: 15 residues. Germline V gene data show CDR1 as KGHDR and CDR2 as SFDVKD. Between the trimmed V and J ends, which lost 5 bases and 0 bases, there was a span of 13 bases. How the authors handled the data: Amplification from reference gene primers served as the basis for estimated nucleated cell counts. Assay: immunoSEQ multiplex PCR; the TCRdb copy retains only in-frame clones and omits some. The V and J calls and clone size are taken from that table; D and trimming were inferred from the DNA. The sample lists 100,000 to 150,000 clones, approximately 84% occurring once. The sample was peripheral blood. This sequence joins TRBV24-1 and TRBJ2-7; D might be TRBD2 (5 bases). The clonotype originates from a man aged 60 to 69 with acute or convalescent COVID-19. CDR3 in amino acids: CATSGPIGSSYEQYF. CDR3 in DNA: TGTGCCACCAGTGGCCCAATTGGGAGCTCCTACGAGCAGTACTTC.